This TCR beta chain appears in the sequencing data of a study of technical replicates of blood from several donors. Profiling relied on immunoSEQ multiplex PCR, and the TCRdb table lists in-frame clones only, not all of them. The top ten hold roughly a tenth of the sample, which has 14,000 or so clones, roughly 83% seen once. The CDR3 is made up of 13 amino acids. Trimming took 4 bases from V and 3 from J, leaving 11 bases between them. Germline loops: CDR1 SGHNT, CDR2 YYREEE (reference sequence). The sample comprised PBMCs. This rearrangement joins TRBV5-4 to TRBJ2-7, with D possibly being TRBD2 (6 bases). This sequence was found in a human donor in good health. The CDR3 DNA is TGTGCCAGCAGCCGGGACTCGATCTACGAGCAGTACTTC. It codes for CASSRDSIYEQYF.